The TCR beta chain described here comes from a study of spatial heterogeneity in lung cancer. On the study more broadly: Detected sequences consistently included more beta-chain ones than alpha-chain ones.

Specified time point: sample taken at primary tumor resection. Researchers sequenced whole RNA taken from tumor, nontumor lung or frozen PBMC without sorting. General observations from the study: Ubiquitous and regional expanded TCR counts mirrored ubiquitous and regional nonsynonymous mutation counts, respectively. Expanded alpha and beta TCR counts within tumors tracked tumor mutation counts.

V lost 1 base and J lost 2; bases outside the gene matches: 2. Germline CDR1 and CDR2: SGHAT and FQDESV (reference sequence). The CDR3 totals 16 residues. MiXCR, run by TCRdb on the 5' RACE reads, gives a single entry per CDR3 protein. This table has approximately 23,000 distinct CDR3 sequences, about 4.5% appearing once. This clonotype was picked up many times. Antigen specificity is unknown. The source was lung tumor tissue, collected at surgery. The chain joins TRBV11-1 to TRBJ2-1; TRBD2 matches 10 bases. The TCR originated in a male donor with early-stage non-small cell lung cancer. CDR3 bases: TGTGCCAGCAGCTTAGGAACTAGCGGGGCCTACAATGAGCAGTTCTTC. It is translated as CASSLGTSGAYNEQFF.